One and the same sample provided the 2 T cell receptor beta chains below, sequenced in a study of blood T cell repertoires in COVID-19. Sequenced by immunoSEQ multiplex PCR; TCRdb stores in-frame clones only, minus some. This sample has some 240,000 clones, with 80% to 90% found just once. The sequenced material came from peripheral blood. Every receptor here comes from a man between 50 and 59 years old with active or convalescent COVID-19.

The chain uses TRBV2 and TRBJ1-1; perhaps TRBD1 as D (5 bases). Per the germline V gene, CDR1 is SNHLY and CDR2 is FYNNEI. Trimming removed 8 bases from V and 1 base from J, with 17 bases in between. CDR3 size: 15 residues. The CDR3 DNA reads TGTGCCAGCCGGGGGTGGGGGATCGGGAACACTGAAGCTTTCTTT. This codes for CASRGWGIGNTEAFF.

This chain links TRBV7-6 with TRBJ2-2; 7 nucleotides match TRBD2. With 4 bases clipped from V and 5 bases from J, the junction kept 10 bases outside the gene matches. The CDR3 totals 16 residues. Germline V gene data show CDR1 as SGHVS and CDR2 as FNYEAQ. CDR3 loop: CASSSRAGALTGELFF. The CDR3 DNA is TGTGCCAGCAGCTCGCGTGCGGGAGCACTAACCGGGGAGCTGTTTTTT.